Listed here is a single T cell receptor (beta chain). Antigen unknown. The data are from a study of cytomegalovirus exposure and HLA in healthy donors. Study context: The study's early data release held some 85 million unique TCRs from HLA-typed donors. Of all 360 or so donors who were genotyped, about 80% belonged to the Caucasian-associated ancestry cluster. Regarding the study as a whole: The CMV antigen specificity of a few CMV-associated chains was confirmed through in vitro analysis. HLA alleles showed associations with fewer than 20,000 TCR beta sequences in a later analysis, at a 0.05 false discovery rate.

60 Vbeta and 13 Jbeta primers were used in PCR. The repertoire was sequenced with immunoSEQ multiplex PCR; TCRdb's copy has only in-frame clones and lacks some. The sample contains 110,000 or so clones, 75% to 85% of which appear only once. Trimming cost V 6 bases and J 3 bases, with 15 bases left between them. Germline V gene data show CDR1 as WNHNN and CDR2 as SYGVQD (reference sequence). The CDR3 sequence is 14 residues long. This TCR was recovered from a man between 35 and 55 years old in good health and CMV-seronegative. Sequencing was performed on PBMCs. The V gene is TRBV10-1, the J gene TRBJ2-7; D is possibly TRBD1 (5 bases). CDR3 amino acids: CASSPGDSNYEQYF. The CDR3 nucleotides are TGCGCCAGCAGCCCCGGTGACAGCAACTACGAGCAGTACTTC.